The text below deals with one TCR beta chain. Both 60 Vbeta primers and 13 Jbeta primers went into the PCR. Profiling relied on immunoSEQ multiplex PCR, and the TCRdb table lists in-frame clones only, not all of them. The sample shows roughly 190,000 clones, roughly 80% of them seen only once. This sample was included in a study of cytomegalovirus exposure and HLA in healthy donors. After removal of 0 bases from V and 3 bases from J, the junction contained 8 bases not matched to a gene. This CDR3 is 15 amino acids long. The germline V gene has CDR1 GTSNPN and CDR2 SVGIG (reference sequence). The origin of this receptor is a woman aged 18 to 35 in good health and CMV-seronegative. J is TRBJ2-7 and V is TRBV30, with 7 bases lining up with TRBD2. Sequencing was done on a sample of PBMCs. CDR3 nucleotides: TGTGCCTGGAGTGTAGGCGAGCGGGGCTACTACGAGCAGTACTTC. Its protein is CAWSVGERGYYEQYF.